The 22 T cell receptor beta chains below come from one sample, sequenced in a study of blood T cell repertoires in COVID-19. Only in-frame clones appear in the TCRdb table, and some are missing; sequencing was by immunoSEQ multiplex PCR. This sample yields about 42,000 clones, of which 85% to 90% are seen a single time; around 8.5% belongs to the top ten. The sample taken for sequencing was peripheral blood. The receptors were sampled from a man aged 25-40 years with active or convalescent COVID-19.

This chain links TRBV9 with TRBJ2-1, with 9 bases lining up with TRBD1. From germline, CDR1 is SGDLS and CDR2 YYNGEE. V was clipped by 4 bases and J by 8 bases; unmatched bases: 13. The CDR3 covers 16 residues. This CDR3 reads CASSPAPGTGPHEQFF. In nucleotides, the CDR3 is TGTGCCAGCAGCCCGGCCCCCGGGACAGGGCCCCATGAGCAGTTCTTC.

The chain employs TRBV24-1 and TRBJ2-1, with TRBD1 matching over 9 bases. In germline, CDR1 is KGHDR, CDR2 SFDVKD. The V segment lost 4 bases and the J segment 7 bases; nucleotides outside the gene matches: 4. This CDR3 contains 14 residues. The CDR3 DNA follows: TGTGCCACCAGTGACCCCGGGACAGGGAATGAGCAGTTCTTC. It encodes CATSDPGTGNEQFF.

The chain uses TRBV7-9 and TRBJ2-1; D may be TRBD1 (6 bases). Trimming removed 3 bases at V and 9 bases at J, with 15 bases between. This CDR3 comprises 14 residues. In germline, CDR1 is SEHNR, CDR2 FQNEAQ (reference sequence). CDR3: CASSFPGQTAEQFF. The DNA of the CDR3 is TGTGCCAGCAGCTTCCCGGGACAAACGGCTGAGCAGTTCTTC.

This chain connects TRBV9 to TRBJ2-3; the match to TRBD2 covers 8 bases. This CDR3 comprises 15 residues. V shed 0 bases, J shed 6 bases, and the junction held 6 bases outside the gene matches. Germline CDR1 and CDR2: SGDLS and YYNGEE. The DNA of the CDR3 is TGTGCCAGCAGCGTAGGGCGGGGGGAATTGGATACGCAGTATTTT. This sequence encodes CASSVGRGELDTQYF. Filled out from reference TRBV9 and TRBJ2-3, the complete variable domain reads DSGVTQTPKHLITATGQRVTLRCSPRSGDLSVYWYQQSLDQGLQFLIQYYNGEERAKGNILERFSAQQFPDLHSELNLSSLELGDSALYFCASSVGRGELDTQYFGPGTRLTVL.

The V and J genes are TRBV9 and TRBJ2-2; no firm D call. V lost 4 bases and J lost 5, with 18 bases in between. Per the germline V gene, CDR1 is SGDLS and CDR2 is YYNGEE. This CDR3 has 16 residues. DNA for the CDR3: TGTGCCAGCAGCCCCGGTACAGATCGGTTGACCGGGGAGCTGTTTTTT. Its protein is CASSPGTDRLTGELFF.

The CDR3 sequence is CASSVQGKRETQYF. The CDR3 DNA sequence: TGTGCCAGCAGTGTACAGGGCAAGAGAGAGACCCAGTACTTC. This chain connects TRBV7-2 to TRBJ2-5, with a possible D match to TRBD1 (6 bases). Germline V lookup: CDR1 SGHTA, CDR2 FQGNSA. The V gene lost 6 bases and the J gene lost 4 bases, with 15 bases spanning the gap. This CDR3 contains 14 residues.

V is TRBV28 and J is TRBJ2-2, with D tentatively TRBD2 (6 bases). V lost 5 bases to trimming and J lost 3 bases, with 16 bases between them. Germline assignment: CDR1 MDHEN and CDR2 SYDVKM. The CDR3 totals 16 residues. The CDR3 DNA sequence: TGTGCCAGCAGTCTTCACACGGGACTCGACACCGGGGAGCTGTTTTTT. Translating gives CASSLHTGLDTGELFF. Complete variable domain (other parts from reference TRBV28 and TRBJ2-2): DVKVTQSSRYLVKRTGEKVFLECVQDMDHENMFWYRQDPGLGLRLIYFSYDVKMKEKGDIPEGYSVSREKKERFSLILESASTNQTSMYLCASSLHTGLDTGELFFGEGSRLTVL.

The chain uses TRBV5-6 and TRBJ2-7; TRBD2 matches at 8 bases. The CDR3 runs 16 residues. Per the germline V gene, CDR1 is SGHDT and CDR2 is YYEEEE. Germline trimming cut 3 bases from V and 4 bases from J; bases unmatched to any gene: 12. The CDR3 nucleotides read TGTGCCAGCAGCTCCTATCCTGCGGGGGGCCGGTACGAGCAGTACTTC. It codes for CASSSYPAGGRYEQYF.

V is TRBV3-1 (or the pseudogene TRBV3-2) and J is TRBJ1-4, with D uncertain. V was pared by 1 base and J by 10 bases, with 16 bases between. Germline V gene data show CDR1 as LGHDT and CDR2 as YNNKEL (reference sequence). The CDR3 is made up of 15 amino acids. The CDR3 DNA sequence: TGTGCCAGCAGCCAAGTGGGCCACCCTCCAGTAAAACTGTTTTTT. As protein: CASSQVGHPPVKLFF.

The chain uses TRBV29-1 and TRBJ1-2, with 12 bases that match TRBD1. Unmatched junction bases numbered 11, after V lost 4 bases and J lost 8 bases. Germline V lookup: CDR1 SQVTM, CDR2 ANQGSEA. This CDR3 has 15 residues. The CDR3 bases are TGCAGCGTTGCTGCCGGGACAGGGGGCGATTTAGGCTACACCTTC. It yields the protein CSVAAGTGGDLGYTF. Supplemented by reference TRBV29-1 and TRBJ1-2, the full variable domain reads SAVISQKPSRDICQRGTSLTIQCQVDSQVTMMFWYRQQPGQSLTLIATANQGSEATYESGFVIDKFPISRPNLTFSTLTVSNMSPEDSSIYLCSVAAGTGGDLGYTFGSGTRLTVV.

J is TRBJ2-5 and V is TRBV11-2, with 7 bases fitting TRBD1. The trim removed 2 bases at V and 5 bases at J, leaving 8 bases unmatched. The germline V gene has CDR1 SGHAT and CDR2 FQNNGV. This CDR3 spans 15 amino acids. The CDR3 here is CASSLPGQLGETQYF. CDR3 bases: TGTGCCAGCAGCTTACCGGGACAGCTCGGGGAGACCCAGTACTTC.

This clone occurred once. This sequence joins TRBV19 and TRBJ2-1; D uncertain. Trimming left V 3 bases short and J 4 bases short, with 10 bases between. This CDR3 is built from 14 residues. The V gene's germline CDR1 is LNHDA and CDR2 SQIVND (reference sequence). The CDR3 sequence: CASSMGRQYNEQFF. CDR3 nucleotide sequence: TGTGCCAGTAGTATGGGCAGACAATACAATGAGCAGTTCTTC.

This chain uses TRBV9 with TRBJ1-2; D is unclear. This CDR3 has 16 residues. Germline CDR1 and CDR2: SGDLS and YYNGEE. V was pared by 5 bases and J by 0 bases, with 17 bases between. The DNA of the CDR3 is TGTGCCAGCAGTTTTAGCGGGTTCCCGACTAACTATGGCTACACCTTC. Residues: CASSFSGFPTNYGYTF.

The chain employs TRBV6-2 or TRBV6-3 and TRBJ1-2, with 8 bases that match TRBD1. Trimming took 3 bases from V and 6 from J; bases not matched to a gene: 6. The CDR3 loop spans 14 amino acids. Germline CDR1 and CDR2: MNHEY and SVGEGT. The chain's CDR3 is CASSYEDRVDGYTF. CDR3 coding DNA: TGTGCCAGCAGTTATGAGGACAGGGTTGATGGCTACACCTTC.

This chain uses TRBV5-4 with TRBJ2-3; TRBD2 matches at 12 bases. The CDR3 loop spans 15 amino acids. The junction had 3 bases not matched to a gene; V was cut back by 3 bases and J by 4 bases. Germline V gene lookup returns CDR1 SGHNT and CDR2 YYREEE (reference sequence). The chain's CDR3 is CASSSGTSGPDTQYF. The CDR3 DNA sequence: TGTGCCAGCAGCTCCGGGACTAGCGGGCCAGATACGCAGTATTTT. The whole variable domain, filled in from reference TRBV5-4 and TRBJ2-3, reads ETGVTQSPTHLIKTRGQQVTLRCSSQSGHNTVSWYQQALGQGPQFIFQYYREEENGRGNFPPRFSGLQFPNYSSELNVNALELDDSALYLCASSSGTSGPDTQYFGPGTRLTVL.

This rearrangement joins TRBV14 to TRBJ1-6; a possible D gene is TRBD1 (5 bases). The CDR3 totals 14 residues. CDR1 is SGHDN, CDR2 FVKESK, per germline. V shed 4 bases and J shed 7 bases, with 11 bases lying between them. The DNA for the CDR3 is TGTGCCAGCAGCCCCCGGCAGGGCAATTCACCCCTCCACTTT. As protein: CASSPRQGNSPLHF.

This rearrangement joins TRBV5-1 to TRBJ2-7; TRBD2 matches 10 bases. CDR3 length: 15 residues. V was pared by 3 bases and J by 5 bases, with 8 bases of the junction left unmatched. Germline lookup yields CDR1 SGHRS and CDR2 YFSETQ. The CDR3 loop reads CASSSSATSGDEQYF. In nucleotides, the CDR3 is TGCGCCAGCAGCTCAAGCGCCACTAGCGGGGACGAGCAGTACTTC.

This clone was found a few times. The chain carries TRBV10-2 and TRBJ2-1; D unresolved. CDR3 length: 14 amino acids. The V gene's germline CDR1 is WSHSY and CDR2 SAAADI. Between the trimmed V and J ends, which lost 3 bases and 9 bases, there was a span of 15 bases. CDR3 sequence: CASSDRVATGEQFF. CDR3 bases: TGCGCCAGCAGTGATCGGGTGGCTACGGGTGAGCAGTTCTTC.

This chain links TRBV24-1 with TRBJ2-1, with 9 nucleotides matching TRBD1. J was trimmed by 4 bases and V by 4 bases; bases with no gene match: 7. Germline V gene sequence: CDR1 KGHDR, CDR2 SFDVKD. This CDR3 is built from 16 residues. CDR3 bases: TGTGCCACCAGTGACGCCGGGACAGGGTTATACAATGAGCAGTTCTTC. Protein product: CATSDAGTGLYNEQFF.

The V call is TRBV14, the J call TRBJ1-2; tentative D call: TRBD1 (5 bases). The germline V and J ends were trimmed by 2 bases and 2 bases, with 9 bases remaining between them. Germline values: CDR1 SGHDN, CDR2 FVKESK. CDR3 length: 14 residues. The CDR3 DNA sequence: TGTGCCAGCAGCCAAACAGACAGAAACTATGGCTACACCTTC. It specifies CASSQTDRNYGYTF.

The V and J genes are TRBV7-9 and TRBJ1-2; D possibly corresponds to TRBD1 (5 bases). V was shortened by 5 bases and J by 8 bases, with 12 bases between the two germline ends. Germline V gene data show CDR1 as SEHNR and CDR2 as FQNEAQ (reference sequence). The CDR3 has 12 residues. The CDR3 loop reads CASSMTDHGYTF. The CDR3, as DNA: TGTGCCAGCAGCATGACAGACCACGGCTACACCTTC.

The chain uses TRBV5-1 and TRBJ2-7, with 9 bases that match TRBD1. J gave up 2 bases and V 6 bases, and 6 bases lay outside the gene matches. Germline values: CDR1 SGHRS, CDR2 YFSETQ. This CDR3 comprises 14 residues. The chain's CDR3 is CASKSGTGTYEQYF. The CDR3 DNA reads as TGCGCCAGCAAATCCGGGACAGGGACCTACGAGCAGTACTTC.